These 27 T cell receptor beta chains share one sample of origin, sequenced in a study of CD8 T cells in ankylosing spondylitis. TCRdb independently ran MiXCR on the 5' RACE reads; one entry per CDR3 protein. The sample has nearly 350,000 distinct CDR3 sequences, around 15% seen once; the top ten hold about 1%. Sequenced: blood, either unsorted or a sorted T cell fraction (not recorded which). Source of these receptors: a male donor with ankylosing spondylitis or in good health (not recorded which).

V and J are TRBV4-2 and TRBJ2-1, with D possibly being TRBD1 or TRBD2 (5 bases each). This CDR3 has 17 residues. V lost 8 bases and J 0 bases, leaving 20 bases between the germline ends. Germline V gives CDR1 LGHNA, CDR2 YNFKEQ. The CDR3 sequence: CASRLFPAGSSYNEQFF. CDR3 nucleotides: TGTGCCAGCCGTCTTTTTCCGGCAGGGAGCTCCTACAATGAGCAGTTCTTC.

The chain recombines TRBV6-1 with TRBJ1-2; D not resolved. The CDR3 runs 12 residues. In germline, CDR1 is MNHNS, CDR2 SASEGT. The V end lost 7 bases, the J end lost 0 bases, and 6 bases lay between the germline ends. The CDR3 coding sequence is TGTGCCAGCACGAGTTCTAACTATGGCTACACCTTC. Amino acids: CASTSSNYGYTF.

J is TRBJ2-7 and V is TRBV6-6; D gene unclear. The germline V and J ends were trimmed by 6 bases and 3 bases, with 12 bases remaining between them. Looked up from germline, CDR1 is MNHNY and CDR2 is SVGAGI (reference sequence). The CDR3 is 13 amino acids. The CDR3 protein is CASSQSEFYEQYF. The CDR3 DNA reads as TGTGCCAGCAGCCAATCAGAGTTCTACGAGCAGTACTTC.

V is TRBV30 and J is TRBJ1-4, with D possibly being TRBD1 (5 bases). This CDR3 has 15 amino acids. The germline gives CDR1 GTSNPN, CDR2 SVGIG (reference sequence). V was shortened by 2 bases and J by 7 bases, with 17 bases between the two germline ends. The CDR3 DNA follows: TGTGCCTGGAGTCCGTTGCGGGGCCCAGGTGAAAAACTGTTTTTT. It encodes CAWSPLRGPGEKLFF. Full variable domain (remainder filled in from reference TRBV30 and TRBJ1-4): SQTIHQWPATLVQPVGSPLSLECTVEGTSNPNLYWYRQAAGRGLQLLFYSVGIGQISSEVPQNLSASRPQDRQFILSSKKLLLSDSGFYLCAWSPLRGPGEKLFFGSGTQLSVL.

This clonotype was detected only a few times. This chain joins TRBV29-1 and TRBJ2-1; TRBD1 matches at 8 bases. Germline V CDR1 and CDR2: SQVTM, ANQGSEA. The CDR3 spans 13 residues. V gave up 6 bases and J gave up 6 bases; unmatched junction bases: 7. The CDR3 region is CSVSLQGGNEQFF. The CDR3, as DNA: TGCAGCGTATCGCTACAGGGGGGCAATGAGCAGTTCTTC.

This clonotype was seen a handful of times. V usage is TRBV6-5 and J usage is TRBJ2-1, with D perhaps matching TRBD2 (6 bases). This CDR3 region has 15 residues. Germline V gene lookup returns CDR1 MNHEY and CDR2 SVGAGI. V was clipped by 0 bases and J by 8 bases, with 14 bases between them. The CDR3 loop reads CASSYSPRGRDEQFF. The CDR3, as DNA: TGTGCCAGCAGTTACTCCCCGCGGGGTAGGGATGAGCAGTTCTTC.

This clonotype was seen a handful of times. CDR3 sequence: CASSETGAGDTQYF. The CDR3 nucleotides read TGTGCCAGCAGCGAAACAGGGGCGGGGGATACGCAGTATTTT. J is TRBJ2-3 and V is TRBV5-6, with TRBD1 as a possible D gene (7 bases). The CDR3 extends over 14 amino acids. The germline V gene encodes CDR1 SGHDT and CDR2 YYEEEE. The germline V and J ends were trimmed by 4 bases and 6 bases, with 15 bases remaining between them. The whole variable domain, filled in from reference TRBV5-6 and TRBJ2-3, reads DAGVTQSPTHLIKTRGQQVTLRCSPKSGHDTVSWYQQALGQGPQFIFQYYEEEERQRGNFPDRFSGHQFPNYSSELNVNALLLGDSALYLCASSETGAGDTQYFGPGTRLTVL.

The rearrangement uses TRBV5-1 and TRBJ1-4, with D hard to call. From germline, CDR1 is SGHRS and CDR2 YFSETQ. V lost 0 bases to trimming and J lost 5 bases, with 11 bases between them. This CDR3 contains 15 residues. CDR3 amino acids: CASSLARQANEKLFF. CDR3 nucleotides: TGCGCCAGCAGCTTGGCCAGGCAGGCGAATGAAAAACTGTTTTTT.

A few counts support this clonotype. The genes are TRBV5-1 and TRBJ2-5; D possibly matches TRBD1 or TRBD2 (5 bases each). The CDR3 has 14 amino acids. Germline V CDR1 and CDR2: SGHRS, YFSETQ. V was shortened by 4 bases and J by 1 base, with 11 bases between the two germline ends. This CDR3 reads CASSQGRIQETQYF. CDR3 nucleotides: TGCGCCAGCAGCCAGGGACGGATCCAAGAGACCCAGTACTTC.

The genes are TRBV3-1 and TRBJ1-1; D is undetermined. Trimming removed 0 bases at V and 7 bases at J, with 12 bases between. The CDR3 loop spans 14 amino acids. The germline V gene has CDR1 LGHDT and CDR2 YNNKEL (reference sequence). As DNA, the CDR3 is TGTGCCAGCAGCCAAGATCATGCAGCAGGTGAAGCTTTCTTT. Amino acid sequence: CASSQDHAAGEAFF.

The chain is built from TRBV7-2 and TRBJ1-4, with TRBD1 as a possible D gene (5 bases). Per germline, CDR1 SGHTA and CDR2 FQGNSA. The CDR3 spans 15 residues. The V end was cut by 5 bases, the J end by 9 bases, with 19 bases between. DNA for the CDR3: TGTGCCAGCAGCAGTGACAGCCGCTTGGGAAAAAAACTGTTTTTT. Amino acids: CASSSDSRLGKKLFF.

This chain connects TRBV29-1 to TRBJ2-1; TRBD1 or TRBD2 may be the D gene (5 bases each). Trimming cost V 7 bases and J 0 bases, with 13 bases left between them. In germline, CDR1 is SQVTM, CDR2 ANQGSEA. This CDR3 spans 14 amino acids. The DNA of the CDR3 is TGCAGCGGAGGCAGGGCGGGCTCCTACAATGAGCAGTTCTTC. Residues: CSGGRAGSYNEQFF.

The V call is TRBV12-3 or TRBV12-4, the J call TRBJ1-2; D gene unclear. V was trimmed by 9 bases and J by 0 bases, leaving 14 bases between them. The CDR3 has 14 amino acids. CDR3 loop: CARNSQASNYGYTF. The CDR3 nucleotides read TGTGCCAGGAACAGCCAAGCATCTAACTATGGCTACACCTTC.

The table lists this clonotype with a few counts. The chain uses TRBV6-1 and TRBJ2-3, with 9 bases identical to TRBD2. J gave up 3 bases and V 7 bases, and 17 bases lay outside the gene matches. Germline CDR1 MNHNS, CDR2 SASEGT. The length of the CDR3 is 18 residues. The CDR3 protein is CASTANERRGLATDTQYF. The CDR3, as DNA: TGTGCCAGCACCGCTAACGAGCGACGGGGACTAGCTACAGATACGCAGTATTTT.

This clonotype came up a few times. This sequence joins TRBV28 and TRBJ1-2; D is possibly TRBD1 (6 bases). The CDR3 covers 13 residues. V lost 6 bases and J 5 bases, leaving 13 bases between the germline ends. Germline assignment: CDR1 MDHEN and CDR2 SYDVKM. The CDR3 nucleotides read TGTGCCAGCAGCCAACAGGGAGGTTATGGCTACACCTTC. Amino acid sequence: CASSQQGGYGYTF.

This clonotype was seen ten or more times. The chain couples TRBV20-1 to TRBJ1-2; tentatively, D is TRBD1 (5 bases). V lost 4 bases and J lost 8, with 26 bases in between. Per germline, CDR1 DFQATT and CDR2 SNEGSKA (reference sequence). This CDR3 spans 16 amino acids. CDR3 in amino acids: CSANWAPDISSGGYTF. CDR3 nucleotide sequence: TGCAGTGCTAATTGGGCCCCGGACATCTCATCAGGCGGCTACACCTTC.

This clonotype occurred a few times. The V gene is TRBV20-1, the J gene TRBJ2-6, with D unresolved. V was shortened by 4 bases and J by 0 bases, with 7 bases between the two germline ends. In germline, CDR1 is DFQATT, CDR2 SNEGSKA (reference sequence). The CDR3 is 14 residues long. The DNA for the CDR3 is TGCAGTGCTACCAAGTCCTCTGGGGCCAACGTCCTGACTTTC. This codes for CSATKSSGANVLTF.

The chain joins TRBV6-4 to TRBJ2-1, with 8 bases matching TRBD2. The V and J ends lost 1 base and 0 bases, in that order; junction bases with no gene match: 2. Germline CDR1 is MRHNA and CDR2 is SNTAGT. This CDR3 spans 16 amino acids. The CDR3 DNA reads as TGTGCCAGCAGTGACTTAGCGGGAAGCTCCTACAATGAGCAGTTCTTC. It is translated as CASSDLAGSSYNEQFF.

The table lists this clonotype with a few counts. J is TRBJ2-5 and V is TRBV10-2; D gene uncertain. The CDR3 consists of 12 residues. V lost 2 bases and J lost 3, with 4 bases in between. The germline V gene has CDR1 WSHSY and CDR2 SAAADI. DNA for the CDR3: TGCGCCAGCAGTGAGCGGGAAGAGACCCAGTACTTC. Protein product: CASSEREETQYF.

The DNA of the CDR3 is TGTGCCATCAGTGAGTCGTGGGCAACGAGCTCCTACAATGAGCAGTTCTTC. As protein: CAISESWATSSYNEQFF. This chain connects TRBV10-3 to TRBJ2-1; no clear D. The CDR3 covers 17 residues. Germline lookup yields CDR1 ENHRY and CDR2 SYGVKD. The germline V and J ends were trimmed by 0 bases and 0 bases, with 12 bases remaining between them.

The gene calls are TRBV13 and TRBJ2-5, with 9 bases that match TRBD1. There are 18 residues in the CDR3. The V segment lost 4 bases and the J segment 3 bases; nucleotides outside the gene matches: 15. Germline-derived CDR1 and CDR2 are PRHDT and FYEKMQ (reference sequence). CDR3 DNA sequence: TGTGCCAGCAGCTACGGACAGGGGATGAAGGGGTCGGAAGAGACCCAGTACTTC. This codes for CASSYGQGMKGSEETQYF. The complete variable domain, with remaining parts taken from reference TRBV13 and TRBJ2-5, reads AAGVIQSPRHLIKEKRETATLKCYPIPRHDTVYWYQQGPGQDPQFLISFYEKMQSDKGSIPDRFSAQQFSDYHSELNMSSLELGDSALYFCASSYGQGMKGSEETQYFGPGTRLLVL.

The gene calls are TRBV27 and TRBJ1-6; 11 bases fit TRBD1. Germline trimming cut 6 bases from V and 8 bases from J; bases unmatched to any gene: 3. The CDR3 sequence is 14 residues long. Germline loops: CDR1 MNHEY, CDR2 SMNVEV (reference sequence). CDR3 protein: CASSRTGGDSPLHF. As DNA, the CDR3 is TGTGCCAGCAGCAGGACAGGGGGCGATTCACCCCTCCACTTT.

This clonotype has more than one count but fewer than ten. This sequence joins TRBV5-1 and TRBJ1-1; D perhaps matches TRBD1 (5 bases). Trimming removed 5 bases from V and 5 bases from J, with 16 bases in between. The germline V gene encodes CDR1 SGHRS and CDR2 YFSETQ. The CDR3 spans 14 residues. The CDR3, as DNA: TGCGCCAGCAGTCACGGGGTGAGGGGTACTGAAGCTTTCTTT. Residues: CASSHGVRGTEAFF.

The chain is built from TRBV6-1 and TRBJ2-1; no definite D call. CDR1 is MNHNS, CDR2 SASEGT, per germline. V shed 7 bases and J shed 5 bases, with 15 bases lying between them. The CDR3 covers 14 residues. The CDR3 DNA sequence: TGTGCCAGCACAAGTGGGTATATAAACAATGAGCAGTTCTTC. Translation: CASTSGYINNEQFF.

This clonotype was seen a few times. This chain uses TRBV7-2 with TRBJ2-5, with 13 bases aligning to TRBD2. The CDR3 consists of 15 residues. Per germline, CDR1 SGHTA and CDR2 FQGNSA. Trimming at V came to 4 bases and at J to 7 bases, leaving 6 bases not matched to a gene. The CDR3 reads CASSSTSGGLGTQYF. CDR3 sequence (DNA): TGTGCCAGCAGCTCGACTAGCGGGGGGTTGGGGACCCAGTACTTC.

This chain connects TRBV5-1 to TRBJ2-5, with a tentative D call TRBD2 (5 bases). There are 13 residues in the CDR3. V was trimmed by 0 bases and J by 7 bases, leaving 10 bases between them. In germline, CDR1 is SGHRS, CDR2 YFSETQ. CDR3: CASSLAPEGTQYF. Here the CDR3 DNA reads TGCGCCAGCAGCTTGGCTCCTGAGGGGACCCAGTACTTC. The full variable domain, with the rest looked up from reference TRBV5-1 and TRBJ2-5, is KAGVTQTPRYLIKTRGQQVTLSCSPISGHRSVSWYQQTPGQGLQFLFEYFSETQRNKGNFPGRFSGRQFSNSRSEMNVSTLELGDSALYLCASSLAPEGTQYFGPGTRLLVL.

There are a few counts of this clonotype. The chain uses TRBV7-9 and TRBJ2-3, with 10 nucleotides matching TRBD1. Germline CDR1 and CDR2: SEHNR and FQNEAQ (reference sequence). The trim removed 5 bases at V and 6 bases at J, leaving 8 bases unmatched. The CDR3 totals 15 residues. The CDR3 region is CASSLRQGAIDTQYF. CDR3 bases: TGTGCCAGCAGCCTCAGACAGGGGGCAATCGATACGCAGTATTTT.